Listed below are T cell receptor beta chains from one sample, sequenced in a study of shared T cell receptors in the human thymus. The method was immunoSEQ multiplex PCR; TCRdb's version includes in-frame clones alone and lacks a portion of them. Of more than 300,000 clones in the sample, around 93% were seen once. Specimen: thymocytes. These receptors all come from a human donor. Each CDR3 is given with its conserved first and last residue.

j_gene	v_gene	CDR3aa
TRBJ2-6	TRBV27	CASSPRDSGANVLTF
TRBJ2-2	TRBV4-3	CASSPLNTGELFF
TRBJ2-7	TRBV30	CAWRGLGGTAEQYF
TRBJ2-4	TRBV25-1	CASSGGDRARVKNIQYF
TRBJ2-3	TRBV6-1	CASSDTLGGWITDTQYF
TRBJ2-3	TRBV2	CASSDGGTSTDTQYF
TRBJ2-3	TRBV5-1	CASSLRDRGSGSRADTQYF
TRBJ2-1	TRBV10-3	CAIRGGSGEKDSNNEQFF
TRBJ2-7	TRBV5-4	CASSRGLAGVNEQYF
TRBJ2-3	TRBV21-1	CASSKRDRGADTQYF
TRBJ2-3	TRBV4-3	CASSLRTSGPYTDTQYF
TRBJ2-3	TRBV28	CASACAFSGYRTDTQYF
TRBJ1-6	TRBV30	CAFLGSYNSPLHF
TRBJ2-1	TRBV11-3	CASSGWASGRCEQFF
TRBJ2-7	TRBV5-5	CASEGPRQRAYEQYF
TRBJ1-2	TRBV6-5	CASSSSPDRYYTF
TRBJ2-3	TRBV5-6	CASSLGLAIADTQYF
TRBJ2-4	TRBV14	CASSPRRPSGSESAKNIQYF
TRBJ2-1	TRBV5-5	CASSSPRLSVYNEQFF
TRBJ2-1	TRBV14	CASSLDGTALEYDEQFF
TRBJ1-5	TRBV6-1	CASRDRYSNQPQHF
TRBJ1-1	TRBV27	CASRTGHMNTEAFF
TRBJ1-6	TRBV27	CASSLGRFRSPLHF
TRBJ1-1	TRBV21-1	CASTSDTENTEAFF
TRBJ2-3	TRBV28	CASSSLVLGRANTQYF
TRBJ2-3	TRBV5-4	CASSDPATDTQYF
TRBJ1-4	TRBV25-1	CASSQLTGLNEKLFF
TRBJ1-6	TRBV4-3	CASSPSLDSDNSPLHF
TRBJ2-7	TRBV7-8	CASSLAGGEQYF
TRBJ2-2	TRBV5-1	CASSAAGRAANTGELFF
TRBJ1-1	TRBV7-2	CASSPGGGRREAFF
TRBJ2-7	TRBV7-2	CASSLTPPSYEQYF
TRBJ2-7	TRBV29-1	CSVEARDREIYEQYF
TRBJ2-7	TRBV11-2	CASSEYGREPHEQYF
TRBJ2-1	TRBV4-2	CASSQVRGDEQFF
TRBJ2-5	TRBV7-6	CASSLIPGLAVQETQYF
TRBJ2-1	TRBV28	CASRPRTSGRKRDEQFF
TRBJ2-3	TRBV6-5	CASSSDRGSTDTQYF
TRBJ2-3	TRBV5-4	CASSLGAGNTDTQYF
TRBJ2-3	TRBV27	CASRVGPSTDTQYF
TRBJ1-1	TRBV18	CASSPLRASEAFF
TRBJ2-7	TRBV15	CATSRDRLAGVIYEQYF
TRBJ2-7	TRBV9	CASSPLGEVARRDSEQYF
TRBJ2-7	TRBV5-1	CASSPGQGAISYEQYF
TRBJ2-5	TRBV20-1	CSAPPGETQYF
TRBJ2-2	TRBV28	CASSLTGQGEQATTNTGELFF
TRBJ2-7	TRBV19	CASRDRAYEQYF
TRBJ2-5	TRBV7-2	CASSLGTNLQETQYF
TRBJ1-1	TRBV19	CASSLGDRPTEAFF